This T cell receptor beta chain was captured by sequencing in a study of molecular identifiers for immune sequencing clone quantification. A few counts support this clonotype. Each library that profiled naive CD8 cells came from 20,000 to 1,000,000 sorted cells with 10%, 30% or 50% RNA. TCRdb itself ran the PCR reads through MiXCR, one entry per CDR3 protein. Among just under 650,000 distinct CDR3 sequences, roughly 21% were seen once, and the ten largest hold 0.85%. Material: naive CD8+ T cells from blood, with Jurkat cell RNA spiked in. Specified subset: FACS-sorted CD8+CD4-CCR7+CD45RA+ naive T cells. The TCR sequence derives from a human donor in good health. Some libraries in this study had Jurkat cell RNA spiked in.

The DNA for the CDR3 is TGTGCCAGCAGCCAAGATTGGTCAAGCGACTACGAGCAGTACTTC. As protein: CASSQDWSSDYEQYF. The chain links TRBV3-1 to TRBJ2-7; D gene ambiguous. This CDR3 region has 15 residues. V was cut by 0 bases and J by 3 bases, with 12 bases left in between. Germline CDR1 LGHDT, CDR2 YNNKEL (reference sequence).